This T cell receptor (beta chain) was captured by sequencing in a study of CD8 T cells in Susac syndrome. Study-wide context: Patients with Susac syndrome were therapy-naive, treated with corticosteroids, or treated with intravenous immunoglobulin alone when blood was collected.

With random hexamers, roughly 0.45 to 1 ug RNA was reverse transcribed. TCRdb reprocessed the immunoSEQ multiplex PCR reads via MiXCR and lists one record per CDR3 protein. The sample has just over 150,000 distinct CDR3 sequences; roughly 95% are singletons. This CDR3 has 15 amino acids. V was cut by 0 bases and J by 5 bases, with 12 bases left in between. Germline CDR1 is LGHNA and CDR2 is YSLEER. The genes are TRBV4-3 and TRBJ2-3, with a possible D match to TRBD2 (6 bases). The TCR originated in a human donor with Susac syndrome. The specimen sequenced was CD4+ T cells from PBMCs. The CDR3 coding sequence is TGCGCCAGCAGCCAAGATAACCAGGGAGGAGATACGCAGTATTTT. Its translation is CASSQDNQGGDTQYF.